This T cell receptor (beta chain) was captured in a study of regulatory T cells in long-lasting Graves disease. Time point: newly diagnosed GD, antithyroid drugs for less than 3 months. Scientists built the TCR library using RNA that was extracted from PBMCs. This CDR3 has 15 amino acids. Germline-derived CDR1 and CDR2 are MNHEY and SVGEGT. Trimming removed 0 bases from V and 6 bases from J, with 11 bases in between. This clonotype has at least ten counts. Building of the TCR beta libraries involved iRepertoire HTBI primers and Arm-PCR of CDR3 regions. Using its own MiXCR run on the multiplex PCR reads, TCRdb lists one record per CDR3 protein. The repertoire consists of about 460,000 distinct CDR3 sequences, with 13% to 15% occurring once and the leading ten covering about a sixth. These data are also associated with another study on T cells in Graves' hyperthyroidism and ophthalmopathy.

The genes are TRBV6-2 or TRBV6-3 and TRBJ1-4; D is unresolved. This TCR derives from a woman aged 50 to 60 with Graves disease. The material sequenced was peripheral blood mononuclear cells (PBMCs), taken at new diagnosis, from a patient treated with antithyroid drugs. CDR3 protein: CASSYSEADYEKLFF. The DNA of the CDR3 is TGTGCCAGCAGTTACTCGGAGGCAGATTATGAAAAACTGTTTTTT.